These T cell receptor beta chains were read from a single sample in a study of CD8 T cells in Susac syndrome. TCRdb redid the calling of the immunoSEQ multiplex PCR reads with MiXCR, one entry per CDR3 protein. The sample carries about 120,000 distinct CDR3 sequences, 85% to 95% recorded once. Input material: CD4+ T cells from PBMCs. Receptor source: a human donor in good health. Each CDR3 is given with its conserved first and last residue. The D gene is left open where the match is weak. The size entry is marked missing in some rows and otherwise reads once, few, many or a size class.

d_gene	v_gene	j_gene	abundance	CDR3aa	CDR3nt
.	TRBV6-5	TRBJ2-2	.	CASSTRPDTGELFF	TGTGCCAGCAGTACTCGTCCGGACACCGGGGAGCTGTTTTTT
.	TRBV10-3	TRBJ2-5	.	CAISEGTNLNQETQYF	TGTGCCATCAGTGAGGGGACCAATCTAAATCAAGAGACCCAGTACTTC
.	TRBV5-5	TRBJ2-5	.	CASSPPGTEETQYF	TGTGCCAGCAGCCCTCCAGGGACGGAAGAGACCCAGTACTTC
.	TRBV6-2/TRBV6-3	TRBJ2-1	.	CASSFKRDHNEQFF	TGTGCCAGCAGTTTCAAACGCGACCACAATGAGCAGTTCTTC
TRBD2	TRBV19	TRBJ2-7	.	CASSNELAGVYEQYF	TGTGCCAGTAGTAATGAACTAGCGGGTGTCTACGAGCAGTACTTC
.	TRBV29-1	TRBJ1-6	.	CSVQGSRNSPLHF	TGCAGCGTCCAGGGGTCTCGGAATTCACCCCTCCACTTT
TRBD1	TRBV4-3	TRBJ2-4	.	CASSPGTGEVIQYF	TGCGCCAGCAGCCCCGGGACAGGGGAGGTCATTCAGTACTTC
.	TRBV6-5	TRBJ1-1	few	CASSHLRVDEAFF	TGTGCCAGCAGTCACCTCAGGGTGGATGAAGCTTTCTTT
.	TRBV3-1	TRBJ2-2	.	CASSHQPGTAFYTGELFF	TGTGCCAGCAGCCACCAACCCGGGACGGCATTCTACACCGGGGAGCTGTTTTTT
.	TRBV5-6	TRBJ1-1	.	CASSNPGVLEEAFF	TGTGCCAGCAGCAACCCAGGGGTCCTAGAGGAAGCTTTCTTT
.	TRBV29-1	TRBJ2-7	.	CSVGSGFTYEQYF	TGCAGCGTTGGTAGTGGTTTTACCTACGAGCAGTACTTC
TRBD1	TRBV29-1	TRBJ2-1	once	CSVERGRQGLDEQFF	TGCAGCGTTGAAAGGGGGCGCCAGGGGTTGGATGAGCAGTTCTTC
.	TRBV11-2	TRBJ2-7	.	CASSLTGISYEQYF	TGTGCCAGCAGCCTGACAGGCATCTCCTACGAGCAGTACTTC
.	TRBV7-2	TRBJ2-3	.	CAGTTGSIASRDTQYF	TGTGCCGGAACTACAGGGTCTATAGCCTCCCGGGATACGCAGTATTTT
.	TRBV2	TRBJ1-6	.	CASRALGGSHNSPLHF	TGTGCCAGCAGAGCCCTTGGGGGGAGCCATAATTCACCCCTCCACTTT
TRBD1	TRBV6-1	TRBJ2-7	.	CASTLGQTYEQYF	TGTGCCAGCACCCTGGGACAGACGTACGAGCAGTACTTC
TRBD2	TRBV9	TRBJ2-1	.	CASSLGLAYNNEQFF	TGTGCCAGCAGCCTAGGACTAGCGTACAACAATGAGCAGTTCTTC
.	TRBV3-1	TRBJ2-1	.	CASSQNQPGLRTFF	TGTGCCAGCAGCCAAAATCAACCCGGCCTGAGGACGTTCTTC
.	TRBV7-9	TRBJ1-5	.	CASSWSNQPQHF	TGTGCCAGCAGCTGGAGCAATCAGCCCCAGCATTTT
TRBD1	TRBV2	TRBJ2-5	.	CASSELQGATQYF	TGTGCCAGCAGTGAATTACAGGGGGCGACCCAGTACTTC
.	TRBV28	TRBJ2-7	.	CATLQGGAGEQYF	TGTGCCACCCTCCAAGGGGGGGCGGGCGAGCAGTACTTC
.	TRBV9	TRBJ1-2	.	CASSPGGAPSYGYTF	TGTGCCAGCAGCCCGGGGGGGGCCCCCTCCTATGGCTACACCTTC
TRBD1	TRBV6-5	TRBJ2-7	.	CASSKTGGSYEQYF	TGTGCCAGCAGTAAAACAGGGGGCTCCTACGAGCAGTACTTC
.	TRBV29-1	TRBJ2-3	.	CSVGGGGTDTQYF	TGCAGCGTTGGGGGAGGAGGTACAGATACGCAGTATTTT
TRBD2	TRBV4-1	TRBJ2-1	.	CASSQDLAGGGSSNEQFF	TGCGCCAGCAGCCAAGATTTGGCGGGAGGGGGTTCGTCCAATGAGCAGTTCTTC
TRBD1	TRBV7-2	TRBJ2-5	.	CASSSDLRQGAKETQYF	TGTGCCAGCAGCTCCGACCTCAGACAGGGGGCCAAAGAGACCCAGTACTTC
TRBD1	TRBV27	TRBJ2-4	.	CASSLSTPTGGFMGIQYF	TGTGCCAGCAGTTTATCAACGCCGACAGGGGGTTTTATGGGCATTCAGTACTTC
.	TRBV12-3/TRBV12-4	TRBJ1-5	.	CASRGLSNQPQHF	TGTGCCAGCAGGGGGCTTAGCAATCAGCCCCAGCATTTT
.	TRBV20-1	TRBJ1-5	.	CSARANGPRSNQPQHF	TGCAGTGCTAGGGCCAACGGACCTCGTAGCAATCAGCCCCAGCATTTT
.	TRBV28	TRBJ1-2	once	CASSLGGLAGGSYGYTF	TGTGCCAGCAGTCTGGGGGGACTTGCGGGGGGGAGCTATGGCTACACCTTC
TRBD1	TRBV7-9	TRBJ2-7	.	CASSPGTGKIGEQYF	TGTGCCAGCAGCCCTGGGACAGGGAAAATCGGCGAGCAGTACTTC
.	TRBV11-2	TRBJ2-3	.	CASSQTGSSTDTQYF	TGTGCCAGCAGCCAAACGGGGTCTAGCACAGATACGCAGTATTTT
.	TRBV10-3	TRBJ2-5	.	CAISGPTGSNEETQYF	TGTGCCATCAGTGGGCCGACAGGAAGCAACGAAGAGACCCAGTACTTC
.	TRBV4-2	TRBJ1-2	.	CASSQKIRGDGYGYTF	TGTGCCAGCAGCCAAAAAATACGGGGGGATGGCTATGGCTACACCTTC
.	TRBV25-1	TRBJ1-4	.	CASSETGVREKLFF	TGTGCCAGCAGTGAAACGGGGGTGAGGGAAAAACTGTTTTTT
.	TRBV4-1	TRBJ1-4	.	CASSQDVTLRKLFF	TGCGCCAGCAGCCAAGATGTGACCTTGCGGAAACTGTTTTTT
TRBD2	TRBV11-3	TRBJ2-7	.	CASSLEMAGEAYEQYF	TGTGCCAGCAGCTTAGAAATGGCGGGAGAAGCCTACGAGCAGTACTTC
.	TRBV28	TRBJ2-7	.	CASSFKEQYF	TGTGCCAGCAGTTTTAAAGAGCAGTACTTC
.	TRBV7-9	TRBJ2-3	.	CASSPTRTDLTDTQYF	TGTGCCAGCAGCCCGACCCGGACGGACCTTACAGATACGCAGTATTTT
.	TRBV29-1	TRBJ2-1	.	CSAMAQGSWNNEQFF	TGCAGCGCCATGGCTCAGGGGTCTTGGAACAATGAGCAGTTCTTC
.	TRBV29-1	TRBJ2-1	.	CSVGAKKYNEQFF	TGCAGCGTTGGGGCCAAGAAGTACAATGAGCAGTTCTTC
.	TRBV3-1	TRBJ2-5	.	CASSPWTGQTQYF	TGTGCCAGCAGCCCTTGGACCGGTCAGACCCAGTACTTC
TRBD2	TRBV13	TRBJ2-7	.	CASSRGSLLAGGTYEQYF	TGTGCCAGCAGCCGCGGAAGTCTACTAGCGGGGGGAACCTACGAGCAGTACTTC
.	TRBV5-4	TRBJ2-2	.	CASSPRAGGHTGELFF	TGTGCCAGCAGCCCCCGCGCAGGGGGGCACACCGGGGAGCTGTTTTTT